The rows below give T cell receptor beta chains drawn from one sample of a study of human CD8 memory T cell subsets. After re-calling the 5' RACE reads, TCRdb lists one entry per CDR3 protein, DNA absent. The clone table shows thousands of distinct CDR3 sequences, with the ten largest holding about 22%. The sequencing input was CD8+ T cells from PBMCs. These receptors came from a human donor in good health. Both conserved end residues are part of each CDR3. Rows give clone size only sometimes, using once, few, many, or a class for an expanded clone.

j_gene,v_gene,abundance,CDR3aa
TRBJ2-3,TRBV4-3,.,CASSQDRQDTQYF
TRBJ2-1,TRBV28,.,CASRTPTGLAGDTEFF
TRBJ1-1,TRBV12-3/TRBV12-4,.,CASRVGTLNTEAFF
TRBJ2-7,TRBV19,.,CASSMGQGPYEQYF
TRBJ1-2,TRBV5-5,.,CASSLDRVSSGYTF
TRBJ2-5,TRBV20-1,.,CSASDCLAETQYF
TRBJ2-1,TRBV27,.,CASSLRVVYNEQFF
TRBJ2-1,TRBV20-1,.,CSAREPATSGSSEQFF
TRBJ2-5,TRBV13,medium-sized,CASSSRQGPYQETQYF
TRBJ1-2,TRBV20-1,.,CSASSPRQASTNYGYTF
TRBJ2-7,TRBV6-2/TRBV6-3,.,CASRLIRDSYEQYF
TRBJ2-7,TRBV10-3,.,CAISGDIAGVPSYEQYF
TRBJ2-1,TRBV12-3/TRBV12-4,medium-sized,CASSTSGGAYNEQFF
TRBJ2-1,TRBV7-8,.,CASRDGTGVRRNEQFF
TRBJ1-2,TRBV7-9,.,CASSLKGKGYTF
TRBJ1-5,TRBV4-1,.,CASSFDRGNQPQHF
TRBJ1-2,TRBV4-1,.,CASSQEGQGVFYGYTF
TRBJ2-1,TRBV11-2,.,CASRRAATGLLYNEQFF
TRBJ1-1,TRBV6-2/TRBV6-3,.,CASSYSGETGEAFF
TRBJ2-1,TRBV29-1,medium-sized,CSVRLAGLSSYNEQFF
TRBJ2-7,TRBV3-1,.,CASSSLGEGSYEQYF
TRBJ1-1,TRBV6-5,medium-sized,CASNGLNSNTEAFF
TRBJ2-3,TRBV29-1,.,CSGGVAGDSDTQYF
TRBJ2-1,TRBV28,.,CASSASGESYNEQFF
TRBJ2-3,TRBV27,.,CASSLLLAGGVSDTQYF
TRBJ2-1,TRBV28,.,CASSFSPGARGSYNEQFF
TRBJ2-1,TRBV4-3,.,CASSQVVRGGLYNEQFF
TRBJ2-5,TRBV19,.,CASSNPWADGRETQYF
TRBJ2-3,TRBV10-3,medium-sized,CAISESPQDTQYF